These T cell receptor beta chains were read from a single sample in a study of cytomegalovirus exposure and HLA in healthy donors. The protocol was immunoSEQ multiplex PCR, while the TCRdb copy is restricted to in-frame clones and leaves out a portion. The data contain 200,000 to 250,000 clones, 70% to 80% of them singletons. What was sequenced was PBMCs. These receptors were collected from a woman aged 25 to 39 in good health and CMV-seronegative. CDR3s include the opening cysteine and the closing phenylalanine or tryptophan. A D gene is named only where the DNA matches it firmly. Where a row states a size, it is once, few, many or the class of an expanded clone; other rows omit it.

>-|TRBJ1-2|TRBV4-1|-
TGCGCCAGCAGCCGACACATGACAGAGAACTATGGCTACACCTTC
CASSRHMTENYGYTF
>TRBD1|TRBJ1-3|TRBV6-5|-
TGTGCCAGCAGGGGTACAGGGGGTTCCGGAAACACCATATATTTT
CASRGTGGSGNTIYF
>TRBD2|TRBJ2-7|TRBV5-1|-
TGCGCCAGCAGCTTGGCCGGGACTAGCGGGACTTACACGCAGGGGGAGCAGTACTTC
CASSLAGTSGTYTQGEQYF
>TRBD2|TRBJ2-1|TRBV27|once
TGTGCCAGCAGTTTTAGCGGGACCCCCTACAATGAGCAGTTCTTC
CASSFSGTPYNEQFF
>-|TRBJ2-7|TRBV27|-
TGTGCCAGCGGGGGGGGCCTCGACGAGCAGTACTTC
CASGGGLDEQYF
>-|TRBJ1-2|TRBV7-9|-
TGTGCCAGCAGCTTAGAACTCGAAGTCTATGGCTACACCTTC
CASSLELEVYGYTF
>-|TRBJ2-6|TRBV19|-
TGTGCCTCTCAGGACGGGGGGCGCTTCGACGCTGGGGCCAACGTCCTGACTTTC
CASQDGGRFDAGANVLTF
>TRBD2|TRBJ2-5|TRBV7-6|-
TGTGCCAGCAGCTTAGCCCGGGGGGGCCAAGAGACCCAGTACTTC
CASSLARGGQETQYF
>-|TRBJ1-3|TRBV5-6|-
TGTGCCAGCAGCTTGGGGGACAACTCTGGAAACACCATATATTTT
CASSLGDNSGNTIYF
>-|TRBJ1-1|TRBV6-5|once
TGTGCCAGCAGTGAGACAGGGAACACTGAAGCTTTCTTT
CASSETGNTEAFF
>TRBD1|TRBJ1-2|TRBV30|-
TGTGCCTGGAACAGGGGGTGGCTAGGTGGCTACACCTTC
CAWNRGWLGGYTF
>TRBD2|TRBJ2-2|TRBV19|-
TGTGCCAGTAGTCGACCGTTATTGCTAGCGGGGGACCCGAACACCGGGGAGCTGTTTTTT
CASSRPLLLAGDPNTGELFF
>TRBD2|TRBJ2-1|TRBV19|-
TGTGCCAGTAGTATAAAGTCTAGCGGGTCCGATGAGCAGTTCTTC
CASSIKSSGSDEQFF
>-|TRBJ2-7|TRBV27|-
TGTGCCAGCAGTTTTGGGCAGGGATCGGATTACGAGCAGTACTTC
CASSFGQGSDYEQYF
>TRBD1|TRBJ2-7|TRBV6-1|-
TGTGCCAGCAGTGAAGACGGGACAGTGACCTACGAGCAGTACTTC
CASSEDGTVTYEQYF
>TRBD2|TRBJ2-5|TRBV7-2|once
TGTGCCAGCAGCTTAGCGTGGCAGGGAGGGGAGACCCAGTACTTC
CASSLAWQGGETQYF
>TRBD2|TRBJ2-7|TRBV5-1|-
TGCGCCAGCAGCCGGATTCTGGGACTAGGGGGCTACGAGCAGTACTTC
CASSRILGLGGYEQYF
>-|TRBJ1-5|TRBV19|-
TGTGCCAGTAGTATCGGCGGGACCTATAGCAATCAGCCCCAGCATTTT
CASSIGGTYSNQPQHF
>-|TRBJ2-2|TRBV10-2|-
TGCGCCAGCAGTGAGTCTGGAGGACAGACGAACACCGGGGAGCTGTTTTTT
CASSESGGQTNTGELFF
>TRBD1|TRBJ1-2|TRBV27|-
TGTGCCAGCAGTCCGACAGGGGGCAACTATGGCTACACCTTC
CASSPTGGNYGYTF
>TRBD2|TRBJ2-3|TRBV7-9|-
TGTGCCAGCAGCTTTTTGACTAGCTCAGATACGCAGTATTTT
CASSFLTSSDTQYF
>TRBD2|TRBJ2-5|TRBV9|-
TGTGCCAGCAGCCCCAGGGGAAGCGGGGGGCAAGAGACCCAGTACTTC
CASSPRGSGGQETQYF
>-|TRBJ2-7|TRBV12-1|-
TGTGCCAGCAGCCCCAAGTGCAGCGGGAGCCGCCGGGGCTACGAGCAGTACTTC
CASSPKCSGSRRGYEQYF
>-|TRBJ1-2|TRBV7-9|-
TGTGCCAGCAGCTTCACACAGAGAGGGGGCTATGGCTACACCTTC
CASSFTQRGGYGYTF
>TRBD2|TRBJ2-7|TRBV5-1|-
TGCGCCAGCAGCTTGTCAGCGGGAGGGACCTACGAGCAGTACTTC
CASSLSAGGTYEQYF
>-|TRBJ2-5|TRBV7-3|-
TGTGCCAGCAGCTTAACTATTGAAGAGACCCAGTACTTC
CASSLTIEETQYF
>TRBD2|TRBJ2-1|TRBV7-2|once
TGTGCCAGCAGCTCAAGACTAGCGGGGTCCCGGAGGGAGCAGTTCTTC
CASSSRLAGSRREQFF
>TRBD2|TRBJ2-5|TRBV7-2|-
TGTGCCAGCAGCTTAGGGGGGTCGATAGCGGGGTTCCAAGAGACCCAGTACTTC
CASSLGGSIAGFQETQYF
>-|TRBJ2-1|TRBV30|-
TGTGCCTGGGGGAATTGGAGGGCCTCGCGCGATGAGCAGTTCTTC
CAWGNWRASRDEQFF
>TRBD1|TRBJ1-2|TRBV6-5|-
TGTGCCAGTAGGCGGGACAGCCTCCTTGGCTACACCTTC
CASRRDSLLGYTF
>-|TRBJ2-1|TRBV9|-
TGTGCCAGCAGCGTAGAAGTGACTTTATTATACAATGAGCAGTTCTTC
CASSVEVTLLYNEQFF
>-|TRBJ2-2|TRBV10-1|-
TGCGCCAGCAGTGTAGCGAGGGTGGCCGGGGAGCTGTTTTTT
CASSVARVAGELFF
>-|TRBJ2-1|TRBV7-3|-
TGTGCCAGCAGCTTAAGGACGGGAGAAGGGAATGAGCAGTTCTTC
CASSLRTGEGNEQFF
>-|TRBJ2-3|TRBV7-9|-
TGTTCCAGCAGCTTAGTTGGCGGTTACTCGGATACGCAGTATTTT
CSSSLVGGYSDTQYF
>-|TRBJ2-7|TRBV13|-
TGTGCCAGCACCGCACGACACGCGAATGCCTACGAGCAGTACTTC
CASTARHANAYEQYF
>-|TRBJ1-4|TRBV4-1|few
TGCGCCAGCAGCCAACTCCGTGGGCCTAATGAAAAACTGTTTTTT
CASSQLRGPNEKLFF
>TRBD2|TRBJ2-5|TRBV2|-
TGTGCCAGCAGTGAACGGCGTCGGGCGGGGGGGAACCAAGAGACCCAGTACTTC
CASSERRRAGGNQETQYF
>-|TRBJ2-1|TRBV5-6|-
TGTGCCAGCAGCTGGTGGACACTTTACAATGAGCAGTTCTTC
CASSWWTLYNEQFF
>TRBD1|TRBJ1-2|TRBV7-9|-
TGTTCCAGCAGCTTAGAAAAAGGGGGCACCCTCTATGGCTACACCTTC
CSSSLEKGGTLYGYTF